This T cell receptor beta chain was documented in a study of blood T cell repertoires in COVID-19. The germline V gene encodes CDR1 SGHVS and CDR2 FNYEAQ. The CDR3 runs 15 residues. The V end lost 2 bases, the J end lost 2 bases, and 12 bases lay between the germline ends. Sequenced by immunoSEQ multiplex PCR; TCRdb stores in-frame clones only, minus some. This table holds 150,000 to 200,000 clones, 65% to 85% found once. Categorization into cohorts depended on clinical history that participants reported. The chain links TRBV7-6 to TRBJ2-5; D perhaps matches TRBD2 (5 bases). The sequence came from a man aged 40-55 years who had recovered from COVID-19. Source material: PBMCs or T cells enriched from blood (not recorded which). The CDR3 bases are TGTGCCAGCAGCTTACGTCCCCGGGAACAAGAGACCCAGTACTTC. This translates into CASSLRPREQETQYF. Full variable domain (outside the CDR3, taken from reference TRBV7-6 and TRBJ2-5): GAGVSQSPRYKVTKRGQDVALRCDPISGHVSLYWYRQALGQGPEFLTYFNYEAQQDKSGLPNDRFSAERPEGSISTLTIQRTEQRDSAMYRCASSLRPREQETQYFGPGTRLLVL.